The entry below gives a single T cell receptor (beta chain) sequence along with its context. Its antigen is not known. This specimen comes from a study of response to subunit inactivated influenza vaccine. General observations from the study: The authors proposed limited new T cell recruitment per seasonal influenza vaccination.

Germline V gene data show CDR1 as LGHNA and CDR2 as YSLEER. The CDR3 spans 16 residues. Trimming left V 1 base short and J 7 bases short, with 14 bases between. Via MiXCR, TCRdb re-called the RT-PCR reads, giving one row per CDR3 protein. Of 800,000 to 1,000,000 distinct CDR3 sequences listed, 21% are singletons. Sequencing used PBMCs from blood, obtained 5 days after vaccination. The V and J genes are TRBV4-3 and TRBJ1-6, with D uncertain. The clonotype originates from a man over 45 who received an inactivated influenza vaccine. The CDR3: CASSQAAREANSPLHF. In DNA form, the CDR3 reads TGCGCCAGCAGCCAAGCGGCCAGAGAGGCAAATTCACCCCTCCACTTT.